This T cell receptor beta chain originates from a study of blood T cell repertoires in COVID-19. Looking at the study overall: The study drew acute and convalescent COVID-19 samples from the United States, Italy and Spain.

Deletions cut 6 bases from V and 6 bases from J, with 15 bases between. The CDR3 sequence is 15 residues long. CDR1 is SNHLY, CDR2 FYNNEI, per germline. Repertoires were generated with immunoSEQ multiplex PCR, while TCRdb's copy carries only in-frame clones and drops some. The sample yields more than 250,000 clones, approximately 84% seen once. The rearrangement joins TRBV2 to TRBJ1-6, with D tentatively TRBD1 (6 bases). Sequencing was done on a sample of PBMCs or T cells enriched from blood (not recorded which). The TCR was taken from a woman in her late teens or twenties who had recovered from COVID-19. CDR3 region: CASSVSGGPNSPLHF. The CDR3 DNA sequence: TGTGCCAGCAGCGTTAGCGGGGGGCCTAATTCACCCCTCCACTTT.